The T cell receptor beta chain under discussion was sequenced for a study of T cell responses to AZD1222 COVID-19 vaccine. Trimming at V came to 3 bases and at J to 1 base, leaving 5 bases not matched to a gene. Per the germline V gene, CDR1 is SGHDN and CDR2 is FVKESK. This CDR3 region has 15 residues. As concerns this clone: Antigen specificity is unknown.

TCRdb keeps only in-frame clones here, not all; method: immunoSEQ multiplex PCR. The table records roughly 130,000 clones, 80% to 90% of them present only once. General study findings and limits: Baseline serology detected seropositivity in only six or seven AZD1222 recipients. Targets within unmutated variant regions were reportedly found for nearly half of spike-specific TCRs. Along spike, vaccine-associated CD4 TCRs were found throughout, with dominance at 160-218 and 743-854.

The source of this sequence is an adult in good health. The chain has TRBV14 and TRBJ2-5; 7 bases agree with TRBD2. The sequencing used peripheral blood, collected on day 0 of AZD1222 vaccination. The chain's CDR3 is CASSQKRGLQETQYF. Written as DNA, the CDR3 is TGTGCCAGCAGCCAGAAGCGGGGCCTCCAAGAGACCCAGTACTTC.